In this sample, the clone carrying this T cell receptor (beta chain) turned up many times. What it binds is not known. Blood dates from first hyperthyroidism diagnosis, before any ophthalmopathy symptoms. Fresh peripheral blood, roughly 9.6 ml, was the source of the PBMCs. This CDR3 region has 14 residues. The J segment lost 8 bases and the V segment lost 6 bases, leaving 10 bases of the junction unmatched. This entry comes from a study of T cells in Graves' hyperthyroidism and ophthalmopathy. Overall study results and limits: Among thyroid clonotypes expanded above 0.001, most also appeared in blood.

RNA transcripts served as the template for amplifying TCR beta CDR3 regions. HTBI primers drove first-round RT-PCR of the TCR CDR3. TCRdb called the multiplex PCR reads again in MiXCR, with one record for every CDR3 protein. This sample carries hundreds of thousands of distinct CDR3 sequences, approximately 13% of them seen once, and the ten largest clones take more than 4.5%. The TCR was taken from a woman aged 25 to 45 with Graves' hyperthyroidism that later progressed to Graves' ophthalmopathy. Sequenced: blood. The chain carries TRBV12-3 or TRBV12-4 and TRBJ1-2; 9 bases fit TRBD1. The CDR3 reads CASRRKPGQGGYTF. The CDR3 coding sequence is TGTGCCAGCAGGCGAAAACCGGGACAGGGAGGCTACACCTTC.